The 26 T cell receptor beta chains in this list originate from one sample, sequenced in a study of identical twins. Via MiXCR, TCRdb re-called the 5' RACE reads, giving one row per CDR3 protein. The data hold fewer than 650,000 distinct CDR3 sequences, with approximately 9.6% observed a single time. These same records also appear under a second study, on yellow fever vaccine responses in identical twins.

Sequencing was done on a sample of PBMCs. Receptor source: a young woman in good health.

This clonotype was observed a handful of times. V usage is TRBV5-5 and J usage is TRBJ2-3, with D unclear. CDR1 and CDR2 from the germline V gene are SGHKS and YYEKEE (reference sequence). V lost 1 base, J lost 1 base, and 10 bases lay in between. The CDR3 sequence is 15 residues long. CDR3 residues: CASSLFSSGTDTQYF. The CDR3 DNA sequence: TGTGCCAGCAGCTTGTTTAGTTCGGGCACAGATACGCAGTATTTT.

This clonotype was observed at least ten times. The V and J genes are TRBV20-1 and TRBJ2-7; 9 positions agree with TRBD1. The V gene end was trimmed by 5 bases and the J gene end by 2 bases; junction bases not matched to a gene: 19. Germline CDR1 and CDR2: DFQATT and SNEGSKA (reference sequence). The CDR3 contains 18 residues. CDR3 sequence (DNA): TGCAGTGCTCCCCCAGGGACAGGGAAGAGCTTTACCCCCTACGAGCAGTACTTC. This sequence encodes CSAPPGTGKSFTPYEQYF.

This clonotype was found a few times. The rearrangement links TRBV7-2 to TRBJ2-7; TRBD2 matches at 9 bases. The junction had 6 bases not matched to a gene; V was cut back by 3 bases and J by 6 bases. CDR1 and CDR2 (germline): SGHTA, FQGNSA. The CDR3 loop spans 14 amino acids. The CDR3 nucleotides read TGTGCCAGCAGCTTGAGCGGGGGGACCTCCGAGCAGTACTTC. Translated: CASSLSGGTSEQYF.

The chain has TRBV28 and TRBJ2-7; 10 bases line up with TRBD1. J was trimmed by 6 bases and V by 5 bases; bases with no gene match: 16. CDR1 MDHEN and CDR2 SYDVKM come from the germline V gene. The CDR3 has 17 residues. The DNA of the CDR3 is TGTGCCAGCAGTACCTTGTGGGGGACAGGGGAACAGCGCGAGCAGTACTTC. Translated: CASSTLWGTGEQREQYF.

This clonotype was detected a few times. The V gene is TRBV5-1, the J gene TRBJ2-7; no firm D call. The CDR3 has 14 residues. Trimming removed 0 bases at V and 5 bases at J, with 12 bases between. Germline V gene data show CDR1 as SGHRS and CDR2 as YFSETQ. CDR3 in DNA: TGCGCCAGCAGCTTGGGCGACATAACCGACGAGCAGTACTTC. Residues: CASSLGDITDEQYF. Full variable domain (outside the CDR3, taken from reference TRBV5-1 and TRBJ2-7): KAGVTQTPRYLIKTRGQQVTLSCSPISGHRSVSWYQQTPGQGLQFLFEYFSETQRNKGNFPGRFSGRQFSNSRSEMNVSTLELGDSALYLCASSLGDITDEQYFGPGTRLTVT.

This clonotype was seen a handful of times. This chain uses TRBV5-1 with TRBJ2-5; TRBD1 agrees at 9 bases. V lost 2 bases, J lost 2 bases, and 7 bases stayed unmatched. CDR1 is SGHRS, CDR2 YFSETQ, per germline. The CDR3 is 16 amino acids. DNA of the CDR3: TGCGCCAGCAGCTTACAGACAGGGGGACGACAAGAGACCCAGTACTTC. It encodes CASSLQTGGRQETQYF.

This clonotype was found a few times. This chain connects TRBV11-1 to TRBJ1-3; 7 positions match TRBD1. CDR3 length: 17 residues. With 5 bases clipped from V and 3 bases from J, the junction kept 13 bases outside the gene matches. Germline loops: CDR1 SGHAT, CDR2 FQDESV (reference sequence). CDR3 sequence reads: CASSHRQGNGVGNTIYF. The CDR3 DNA follows: TGTGCCAGCAGCCACAGACAGGGTAACGGAGTTGGAAACACCATATATTTT.

This clonotype showed up just a few times. This sequence joins TRBV3-1 and TRBJ2-1; 9 nucleotides agree with TRBD2. Trimming at V came to 6 bases and at J to 0 bases, leaving 9 bases not matched to a gene. This CDR3 region has 17 residues. Germline V gives CDR1 LGHDT, CDR2 YNNKEL (reference sequence). The CDR3 bases are TGTGCCAGCAGGGGAGTTAGCGGGAGATCCTCCTACAATGAGCAGTTCTTC. Translated: CASRGVSGRSSYNEQFF.

In its sample, this clonotype was seen many times. The chain carries TRBV3-1 and TRBJ1-6; unclear D gene. The germline V and J ends were trimmed by 1 base and 9 bases, with 7 bases remaining between them. Germline V gives CDR1 LGHDT, CDR2 YNNKEL (reference sequence). The CDR3 is made up of 13 amino acids. The CDR3 spells CASSQALGSPLHF. The DNA of the CDR3 is TGTGCCAGCAGCCAAGCGCTGGGTTCACCCCTCCACTTT.

The chain has TRBV12-3 or TRBV12-4 and TRBJ2-3; D is possibly TRBD2 (6 bases). This CDR3 comprises 14 residues. The germline V and J ends were trimmed by 10 bases and 2 bases, with 16 bases remaining between them. CDR3 DNA sequence: TGTGCCACCCAGACCCGGGGGTTCACAGATACGCAGTATTTT. This translates into CATQTRGFTDTQYF.

J is TRBJ2-3 and V is TRBV29-1, with D uncertain. Germline CDR1 reads SQVTM; CDR2 reads ANQGSEA. Trimming removed 7 bases at V and 4 bases at J, with 6 bases between. This CDR3 has 10 amino acids. The CDR3 sequence: CSAVADTQYF. The DNA of the CDR3 is TGCAGCGCAGTAGCAGATACGCAGTATTTT.

This clonotype was seen only a few times. This rearrangement joins TRBV5-1 to TRBJ2-1; 11 bases map to TRBD2. Losses at the gene ends were 4 bases for V and 0 bases for J; bases not matched to a gene: 6. CDR1 and CDR2 from the germline V gene are SGHRS and YFSETQ. The CDR3 runs to 17 residues. In nucleotides, the CDR3 is TGCGCCAGCAGCGAGGGACTAGCGGAGAGCTCCTACAATGAGCAGTTCTTC. Protein: CASSEGLAESSYNEQFF.

This clonotype was seen a handful of times. V usage is TRBV6-1 and J usage is TRBJ2-7; TRBD2 agrees at 9 bases. The J segment lost 4 bases and the V segment lost 1 base, leaving 5 bases of the junction unmatched. Germline CDR1 and CDR2: MNHNS and SASEGT. The CDR3 length is 15 residues. In DNA, the CDR3 is TGTGCCAGCAGTGAAGTCTTTAGCGGGAGATACGAGCAGTACTTC. Translation gives CASSEVFSGRYEQYF.

This clonotype was observed at least ten times. The gene calls are TRBV4-2 and TRBJ2-7, with TRBD2 as a possible D gene (5 bases). This CDR3 is built from 13 residues. The germline V gene has CDR1 LGHNA and CDR2 YNFKEQ. Trimming cost V 4 bases and J 3 bases, with 10 bases left between them. As DNA, the CDR3 is TGTGCCAGCAGCCTAAGCGGTTACTACGAGCAGTACTTC. It encodes CASSLSGYYEQYF.

This clonotype was found many times. This sequence joins TRBV25-1 and TRBJ2-5, with D unclear. V lost 3 bases, J lost 5 bases, and 19 bases lay in between. The CDR3 covers 16 residues. The germline gives CDR1 MGHDK, CDR2 SYGVNS. The CDR3, as DNA: TGTGCCAGCAGTGACTCCCCCGGAGCTTTCGGGGAGACCCAGTACTTC. It codes for CASSDSPGAFGETQYF.

There are many counts of this clonotype. The rearrangement joins TRBV10-3 to TRBJ2-3; 11 bases align to TRBD2. The V gene's germline CDR1 is ENHRY and CDR2 SYGVKD. The CDR3 runs to 16 residues. The trim removed 6 bases at V and 5 bases at J, leaving 10 bases unmatched. The CDR3 protein is CAIRPRLAGTKDTQYF. CDR3 bases: TGTGCCATCAGGCCGCGACTAGCGGGGACGAAAGATACGCAGTATTTT.

This clonotype was counted at least ten times. The chain employs TRBV29-1 and TRBJ2-3; the D is unclear. The germline V gene encodes CDR1 SQVTM and CDR2 ANQGSEA. CDR3 length equals 12 residues. Trimming stripped 7 bases from V and 0 bases from J, with 8 bases between. The CDR3, as DNA: TGCAGCGCGTCACCTAGCACAGATACGCAGTATTTT. Residues: CSASPSTDTQYF.

This rearrangement joins TRBV27 to TRBJ1-1; 7 bases map to TRBD1. Germline assignment: CDR1 MNHEY and CDR2 SMNVEV (reference sequence). CDR3 length equals 14 residues. Losses at the gene ends were 6 bases for V and 1 base for J; bases not matched to a gene: 5. CDR3 region: CASRDGTENTEAFF. In DNA, the CDR3 is TGTGCCAGCAGAGACGGGACAGAGAACACTGAAGCTTTCTTT.

This clonotype has only a few counts. The CDR3 protein is CASSLRDTFNEQFF. Written as DNA, the CDR3 is TGTGCCAGCAGTCTCCGGGACACCTTCAATGAGCAGTTCTTC. This chain links TRBV27 with TRBJ2-1; D possibly corresponds to TRBD1 (6 bases). Germline CDR1 is MNHEY and CDR2 is SMNVEV (reference sequence). The germline V and J ends were trimmed by 5 bases and 6 bases, with 14 bases remaining between them. The CDR3 sequence is 14 residues long.

This clonotype was counted between two and nine times. This chain links TRBV28 with TRBJ2-3; 8 positions agree with TRBD1. Germline V lookup: CDR1 MDHEN, CDR2 SYDVKM. The CDR3 loop spans 15 amino acids. The CDR3 spells CVTRQGSTSTDTQYF. The CDR3 bases are TGTGTCACTCGACAGGGGTCTACTAGCACAGATACGCAGTATTTT.

This chain uses TRBV29-1 with TRBJ1-4, with TRBD1 matching over 8 bases. Per the germline V gene, CDR1 is SQVTM and CDR2 is ANQGSEA. Trimming removed 4 bases from V and 5 bases from J; junction bases left unmatched: 6. The CDR3 has 14 amino acids. The CDR3 bases are TGCAGCGTTGCTCAGGGGGCCGCCAATGAAAAACTGTTTTTT. It translates to CSVAQGAANEKLFF. Full variable domain (missing parts from reference TRBV29-1 and TRBJ1-4): SAVISQKPSRDICQRGTSLTIQCQVDSQVTMMFWYRQQPGQSLTLIATANQGSEATYESGFVIDKFPISRPNLTFSTLTVSNMSPEDSSIYLCSVAQGAANEKLFFGSGTQLSVL.

This clonotype was seen only a few times. The V gene is TRBV24-1, the J gene TRBJ2-3, with TRBD2 identical over 7 bases. V lost 3 bases and J lost 2; bases outside the gene matches: 4. Germline V gene lookup returns CDR1 KGHDR and CDR2 SFDVKD. There are 15 residues in the CDR3. CDR3 sequence reads: CATSDKRGNTDTQYF. CDR3 DNA sequence: TGTGCCACCAGTGATAAGCGGGGTAACACAGATACGCAGTATTTT.

The rearrangement joins TRBV4-2 to TRBJ2-1; a weak D match, TRBD2 (5 bases). The germline CDR1 and CDR2 sequences are LGHNA and YNFKEQ. The CDR3 loop spans 17 amino acids. V lost 2 bases and J 3 bases, leaving 17 bases between the germline ends. The CDR3 DNA reads as TGTGCCAGCAGCCAACCCCTTAATAAACTAGACTACAATGAGCAGTTCTTC. Translating gives CASSQPLNKLDYNEQFF.

This clonotype was picked up a small number of times. The J gene is TRBJ2-6, the V gene TRBV12-3 or TRBV12-4; possible D gene TRBD2, 6 bases. V lost 3 bases and J lost 1, with 13 bases in between. This CDR3 comprises 17 residues. DNA of the CDR3: TGTGCCAGCAGTTTGGGCAGGGACTTTTCTGGGGCCAACGTCCTGACTTTC. Its protein is CASSLGRDFSGANVLTF.

The chain links TRBV25-1 to TRBJ2-5, with 9 nucleotides matching TRBD1. Trimming took 7 bases from V and 0 from J; bases not matched to a gene: 6. Germline loops: CDR1 MGHDK, CDR2 SYGVNS. The CDR3 runs 15 residues. CDR3 protein: CASTQWTGDQETQYF. Written as DNA, the CDR3 is TGTGCCAGCACCCAATGGACAGGGGACCAAGAGACCCAGTACTTC.

This clonotype showed up many times. The gene calls are TRBV12-3 or TRBV12-4 and TRBJ1-1, with 8 bases aligning to TRBD1. The CDR3 has 14 residues. V gave up 7 bases and J gave up 6 bases; unmatched junction bases: 10. Here the CDR3 DNA reads TGTGCCAGCACGTCTGACAGGGGATTCGCTGAAGCTTTCTTT. Translated: CASTSDRGFAEAFF.